This T cell receptor beta chain was sequenced in a study of T cell changes during pregnancy in multiple sclerosis. Clones were read by immunoSEQ multiplex PCR, and TCRdb kept only the in-frame ones, dropping some. The table records around 35,000 clones, almost 95% of them present only once. CDR1 and CDR2 (germline): MNHNS, SASEGT. The CDR3 covers 14 residues. V trimming: 7 bases; J trimming: 7 bases; junction bases outside the gene matches: 7. Sequencing used PBMCs (not recorded whether the cells were cultured). This receptor was identified in a female donor with multiple sclerosis, enrolled in a pregnancy study. The chain has TRBV6-1 and TRBJ1-4, with 9 bases aligning to TRBD1. CDR3 sequence (DNA): TGTGCCAGCAAGGAGGGACAGGGACGTGAAAAACTGTTTTTT. Translation gives CASKEGQGREKLFF.